This TCR beta chain was sequenced for a study of chemoradiotherapy in HPV16-positive cancers. Overall study context: A couple of HPV16-positive patients' cells yielded candidate HPV-specific clones and common motifs. Overall study results and limits: Candidate HPV-specific clones and E7-related TCR motifs grew in tumor during treatment. In HPV16-positive patients, HPV-responsive T-cell expansion tracked better recurrence-free survival.

Samples were taken several times over chemoradiotherapy. Using immunoSEQ multiplex PCR, the repertoire was profiled, and TCRdb retains in-frame clones only, with some absent. The sample has about 22,000 clones, around nine tenths seen once. The V segment lost 2 bases and the J segment 1 base; nucleotides outside the gene matches: 4. This CDR3 has 15 residues. The germline V gene has CDR1 MNHEY and CDR2 SVGAGI. As to this clone: Its specificity is unknown.

Sequences were derived from blood, sampled from a patient who underwent chemoradiotherapy. The TCR was taken from a human donor with HPV-associated anogenital cancer. V and J are TRBV6-5 and TRBJ1-1; 7 bases agree with TRBD1. This CDR3 is CASSYRDRKNTEAFF. The CDR3 nucleotides read TGTGCCAGCAGTTACCGGGACAGAAAGAACACTGAAGCTTTCTTT.